This T cell receptor (beta chain) stems from a study of PD-1 blockade in classical Hodgkin lymphoma. Notes on the study in general: Newly diagnosed patients were said to have less baseline TCR diversity than healthy donors did. The study found complete responders had baseline diversity similar to newly diagnosed patients.

The CDR3 runs 18 residues. CDR1 and CDR2 (germline): MGHRA, YSYEKL. V gave up 8 bases and J gave up 0 bases, with 23 bases separating them. Each and every patient relapsed after autologous stem cell transplantation, and patients got differing brentuximab vedotin exposure. The patients, who had relapsed/refractory classical Hodgkin lymphoma, achieved best responses of complete response, partial response or progressive disease. Here immunoSEQ multiplex PCR was the method, and the copy in TCRdb shows in-frame clones only, minus some. Of some 100,000 clones detected, 80% to 95% appear once; the ten largest clones hold over 2.5%. Comment on this clone: Its cognate antigen is unknown.

The TCR sequence derives from a human donor with classical Hodgkin lymphoma. This specimen consisted of peripheral blood mononuclear cells (PBMCs), obtained at baseline. The chain is built from TRBV4-1 and TRBJ1-5; D is unresolved. CDR3 DNA sequence: TGCGCCAGCCCCTGTGGAGAGTTCCGGGCCTATAGCAATCAGCCCCAGCATTTT. Translating gives CASPCGEFRAYSNQPQHF.